The clone carrying this T cell receptor (beta chain) has only a few counts. Only healthy Caucasians were included as donors. These data come from a study of identical twins. A universal primer site was added by template switching, and unique molecular identifiers were carried by the cDNA. From the 5' RACE reads, TCRdb called clonotypes with MiXCR, one entry per CDR3 protein. The sample consists of about 460,000 distinct CDR3 sequences, around 14% of them appearing once. Germline loops: CDR1 SGHRS, CDR2 YFSETQ. The CDR3 extends over 18 amino acids. V gave up 0 bases and J gave up 3 bases; unmatched junction bases: 8. These records were also assigned to another study, of yellow fever vaccine responses in identical twins.

The sequence was collected from a woman under 30 in good health. The sequencing sample was made of CD4+ T cells sorted from blood. The rearrangement joins TRBV5-1 to TRBJ2-2, with TRBD2 identical over 10 bases. CDR3 sequence (DNA): TGCGCCAGCAGCTTGGTGGCCCCTAGCGGGGGATACACCGGGGAGCTGTTTTTT. Translation gives CASSLVAPSGGYTGELFF.